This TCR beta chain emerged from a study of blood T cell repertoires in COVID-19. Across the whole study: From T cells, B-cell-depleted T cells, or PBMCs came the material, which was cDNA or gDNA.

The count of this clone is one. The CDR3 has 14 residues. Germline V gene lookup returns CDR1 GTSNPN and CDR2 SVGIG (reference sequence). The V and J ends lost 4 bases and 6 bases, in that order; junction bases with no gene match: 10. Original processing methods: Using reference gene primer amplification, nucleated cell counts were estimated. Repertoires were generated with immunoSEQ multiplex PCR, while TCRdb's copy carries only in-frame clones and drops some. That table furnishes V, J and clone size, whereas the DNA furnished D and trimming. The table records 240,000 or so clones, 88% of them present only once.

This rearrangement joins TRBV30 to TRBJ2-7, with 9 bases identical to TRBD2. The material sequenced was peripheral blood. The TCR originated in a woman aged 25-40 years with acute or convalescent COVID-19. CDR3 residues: CAWKSVAGAREQYF. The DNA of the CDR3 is TGTGCCTGGAAATCAGTAGCGGGAGCTCGCGAGCAGTACTTC.